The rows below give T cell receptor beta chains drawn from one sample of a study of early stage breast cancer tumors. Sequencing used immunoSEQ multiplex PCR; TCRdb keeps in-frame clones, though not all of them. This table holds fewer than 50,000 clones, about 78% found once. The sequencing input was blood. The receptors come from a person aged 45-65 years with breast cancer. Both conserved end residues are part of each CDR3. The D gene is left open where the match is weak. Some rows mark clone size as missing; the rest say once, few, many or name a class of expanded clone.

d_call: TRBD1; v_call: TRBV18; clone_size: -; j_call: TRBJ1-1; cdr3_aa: CASSLSGTGWADTEAFF; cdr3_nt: TGTGCCAGCTCACTTTCCGGGACAGGGTGGGCGGACACTGAAGCTTTCTTT
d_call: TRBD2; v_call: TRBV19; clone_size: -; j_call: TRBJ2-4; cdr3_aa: CASSIVAGRVAKNIQYF; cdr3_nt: TGTGCCAGTAGTATAGTTGCAGGGAGGGTCGCCAAAAACATTCAGTACTTC
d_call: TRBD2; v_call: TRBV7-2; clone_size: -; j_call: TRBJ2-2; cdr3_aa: CASSDGLAGVTGELFF; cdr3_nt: TGTGCCAGCAGCGACGGACTAGCGGGAGTGACCGGGGAGCTGTTTTTT
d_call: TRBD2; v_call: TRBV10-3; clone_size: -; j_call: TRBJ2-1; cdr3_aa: CAISELLAEPNEQFF; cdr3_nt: TGTGCCATCAGTGAGTTGCTAGCGGAGCCTAATGAGCAGTTCTTC
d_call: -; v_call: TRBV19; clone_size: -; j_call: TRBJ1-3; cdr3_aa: CASRYRDEAGNTIYF; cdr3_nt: TGTGCCAGTAGGTACAGGGACGAGGCTGGAAACACCATATATTTT
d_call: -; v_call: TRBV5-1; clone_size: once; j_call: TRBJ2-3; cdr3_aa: CASSLDPSGTDTQYF; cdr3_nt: TGCGCCAGCAGCTTGGATCCGTCTGGCACAGATACGCAGTATTTT
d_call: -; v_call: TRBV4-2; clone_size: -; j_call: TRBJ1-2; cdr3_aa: CASSQNVQSGYGYTF; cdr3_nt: TGTGCCAGCAGTCAAAATGTCCAGTCCGGGTATGGCTACACCTTC
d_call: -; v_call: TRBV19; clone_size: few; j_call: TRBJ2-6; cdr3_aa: CASSLGSHSGANVLTF; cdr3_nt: TGTGCCAGTAGTTTGGGCAGTCACTCTGGGGCCAACGTCCTGACTTTC
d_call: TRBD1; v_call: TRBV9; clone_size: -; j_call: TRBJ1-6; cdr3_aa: CASSPGQSYNSPLHF; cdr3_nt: TGTGCCAGCAGCCCGGGACAGTCCTATAATTCACCCCTCCACTTT
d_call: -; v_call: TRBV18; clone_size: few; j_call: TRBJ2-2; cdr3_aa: CASSPSGGTGELFF; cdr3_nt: TGTGCCAGCTCACCGTCAGGAGGCACCGGGGAGCTGTTTTTT
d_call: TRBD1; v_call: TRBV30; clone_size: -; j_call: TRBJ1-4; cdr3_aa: CAWCPGTGVEKLFF; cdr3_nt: TGTGCCTGGTGCCCCGGGACAGGGGTCGAAAAACTGTTTTTT
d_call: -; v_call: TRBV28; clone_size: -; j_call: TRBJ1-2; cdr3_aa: CAGGRPGDYGYTF; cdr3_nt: TGTGCCGGGGGTCGGCCAGGGGACTATGGCTACACCTTC
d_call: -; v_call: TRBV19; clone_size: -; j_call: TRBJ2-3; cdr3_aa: CASRTSTDTQYF; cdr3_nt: TGTGCCAGCCGAACTAGCACAGATACGCAGTATTTT
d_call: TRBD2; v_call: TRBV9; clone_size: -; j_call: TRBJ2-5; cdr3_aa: CASSTGLAGETQYF; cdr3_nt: TGTGCCAGCAGCACTGGACTAGCGGGCGAGACCCAGTACTTC
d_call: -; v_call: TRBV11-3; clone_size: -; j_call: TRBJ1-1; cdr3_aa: CASSPGLAPDTEAFF; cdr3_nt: TGTGCCAGCAGCCCCGGGTTGGCGCCGGACACTGAAGCTTTCTTT
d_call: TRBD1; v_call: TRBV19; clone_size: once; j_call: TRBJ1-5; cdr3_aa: CASSNGQEGPQHF; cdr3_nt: TGTGCCAGTAGTAACGGACAGGAAGGCCCCCAGCATTTT
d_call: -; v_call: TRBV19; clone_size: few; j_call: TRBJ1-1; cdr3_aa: CASSLGGAITEAFF; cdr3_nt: TGTGCCAGTAGTTTGGGGGGGGCAATCACTGAAGCTTTCTTT